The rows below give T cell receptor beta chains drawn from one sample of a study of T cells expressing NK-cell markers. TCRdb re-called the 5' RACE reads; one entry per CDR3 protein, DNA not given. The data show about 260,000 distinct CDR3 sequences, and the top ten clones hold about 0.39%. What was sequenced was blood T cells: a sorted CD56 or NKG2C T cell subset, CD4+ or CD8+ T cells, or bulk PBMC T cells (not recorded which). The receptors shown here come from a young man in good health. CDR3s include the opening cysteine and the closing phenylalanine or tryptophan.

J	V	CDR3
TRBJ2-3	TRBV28	CASRKWGGRSTSTDTQYF
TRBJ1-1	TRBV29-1	CSVGHTLNTEAFF
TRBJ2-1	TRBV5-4	CASSSTGGSYNEQFF
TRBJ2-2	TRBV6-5	CASSYWGTGGRSGELFF
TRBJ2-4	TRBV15	CATSRDRGGGGAKNIQYF
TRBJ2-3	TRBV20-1	CSANVPSSDTQYF
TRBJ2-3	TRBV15	CATSRGSTSSTDTQYF
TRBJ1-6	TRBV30	CAWSFTGGPPLHF
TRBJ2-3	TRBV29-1	CSGTQTDTQYF
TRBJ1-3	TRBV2	CASSERDTIYF
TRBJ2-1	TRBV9	CASSGGERGGLYNEQFF
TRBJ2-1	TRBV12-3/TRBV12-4	CASGKGGSTYNEQFF
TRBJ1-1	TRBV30	CAWSVPGSGQVEAFF
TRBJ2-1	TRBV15	CATSRDKAVYNEQFF
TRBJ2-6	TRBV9	CASGLTGGFSGANVLTF
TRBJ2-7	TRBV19	CASSINGGSSYEQYF
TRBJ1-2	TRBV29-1	CSVEGVDDATNYGYTF
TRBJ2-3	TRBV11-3	CASSGTGGAADTQYF
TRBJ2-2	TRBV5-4	CATENSGGRELFF
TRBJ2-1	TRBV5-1	CASSILGSGDEQFF
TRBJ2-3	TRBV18	CASSLLDKDTQYF
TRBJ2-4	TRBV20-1	CSARDWGTVAKNIQYF
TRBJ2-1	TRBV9	CASSAGGRSSYNEQFF
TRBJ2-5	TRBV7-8	CASSPQDGEETQYF
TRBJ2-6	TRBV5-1	CASSQNRAGANVLTF
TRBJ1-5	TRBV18	CASSRGGGGQPQHF
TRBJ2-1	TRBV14	CASSQDGDRGQFF
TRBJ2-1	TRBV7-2	CASSLVADLSYNEQFF
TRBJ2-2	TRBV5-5	CASSPRLAGGPGELFF